Listed here are 4 T cell receptor beta chains from one sample, sequenced in a study of shared clonotypes between healthy human individuals. This table comes from immunoSEQ multiplex PCR, and its TCRdb copy is limited to in-frame clones, with some not included. The sample includes 2,500,000 or so clones, approximately 90% seen only once; the top ten take approximately 0.39%. Sequenced input: naive CD4+ T cells from PBMCs. Described subset: CD45RA+ positively selected. These receptors were obtained from a man between 18 and 35 years old in good health. Some clones in this sample may be carry-over from other donors' samples.

This clone was seen once. This chain uses TRBV28 with TRBJ2-7; no reliable D call. The CDR3 covers 15 residues. The germline gives CDR1 MDHEN, CDR2 SYDVKM. The ends were cut back, 7 bases at V and 2 bases at J, with 18 bases in the middle. CDR3 residues: CASTARRVLTYEQYF. The CDR3 nucleotides read TGTGCCAGCACAGCTCGCCGGGTCCTAACCTACGAGCAGTACTTC.

V and J are TRBV28 and TRBJ1-2; TRBD1 matches 9 bases. The CDR3 extends over 15 amino acids. The trim removed 6 bases at V and 5 bases at J, leaving 10 bases unmatched. Germline V gene sequence: CDR1 MDHEN, CDR2 SYDVKM. The CDR3 is CASRTPGQGGYGYTF. In nucleotides, the CDR3 is TGTGCCAGCAGGACCCCGGGACAGGGTGGGTATGGCTACACCTTC.

The chain has TRBV5-1 and TRBJ2-4; 9 positions match TRBD1. Trimming removed 0 bases from V and 0 bases from J; junction bases left unmatched: 10. Germline values: CDR1 SGHRS, CDR2 YFSETQ. The CDR3 has 19 residues. CDR3 residues: CASSLVGQGTPQAKNIQYF. CDR3 DNA sequence: TGCGCCAGCAGCTTGGTAGGACAGGGGACGCCGCAAGCCAAAAACATTCAGTACTTC.

This rearrangement joins TRBV25-1 to TRBJ2-7; TRBD1 aligns across 7 bases. CDR3 size: 16 residues. Germline loops: CDR1 MGHDK, CDR2 SYGVNS. V shed 1 base, J shed 7 bases, and the junction held 13 bases outside the gene matches. The CDR3 coding sequence is TGTGCCAGCAGTGAATGTGTCCAGGGGGTTTGTCGGGAGCAGTACTTC. It yields the protein CASSECVQGVCREQYF.